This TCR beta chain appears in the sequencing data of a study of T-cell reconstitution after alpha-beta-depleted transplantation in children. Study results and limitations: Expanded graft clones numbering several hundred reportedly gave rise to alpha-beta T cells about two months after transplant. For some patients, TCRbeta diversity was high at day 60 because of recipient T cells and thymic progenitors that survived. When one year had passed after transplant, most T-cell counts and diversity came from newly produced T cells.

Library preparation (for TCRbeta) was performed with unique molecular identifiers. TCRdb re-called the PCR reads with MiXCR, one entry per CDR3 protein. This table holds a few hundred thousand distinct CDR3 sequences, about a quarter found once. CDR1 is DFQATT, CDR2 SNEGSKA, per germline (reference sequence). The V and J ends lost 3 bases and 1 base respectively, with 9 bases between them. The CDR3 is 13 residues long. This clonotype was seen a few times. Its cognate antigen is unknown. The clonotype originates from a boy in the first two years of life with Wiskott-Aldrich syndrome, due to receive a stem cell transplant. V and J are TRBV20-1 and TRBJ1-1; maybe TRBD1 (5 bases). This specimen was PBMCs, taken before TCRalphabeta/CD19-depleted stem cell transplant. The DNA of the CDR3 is TGCAGTGCTAGGACAGATAAGAACACTGAAGCTTTCTTT. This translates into CSARTDKNTEAFF.